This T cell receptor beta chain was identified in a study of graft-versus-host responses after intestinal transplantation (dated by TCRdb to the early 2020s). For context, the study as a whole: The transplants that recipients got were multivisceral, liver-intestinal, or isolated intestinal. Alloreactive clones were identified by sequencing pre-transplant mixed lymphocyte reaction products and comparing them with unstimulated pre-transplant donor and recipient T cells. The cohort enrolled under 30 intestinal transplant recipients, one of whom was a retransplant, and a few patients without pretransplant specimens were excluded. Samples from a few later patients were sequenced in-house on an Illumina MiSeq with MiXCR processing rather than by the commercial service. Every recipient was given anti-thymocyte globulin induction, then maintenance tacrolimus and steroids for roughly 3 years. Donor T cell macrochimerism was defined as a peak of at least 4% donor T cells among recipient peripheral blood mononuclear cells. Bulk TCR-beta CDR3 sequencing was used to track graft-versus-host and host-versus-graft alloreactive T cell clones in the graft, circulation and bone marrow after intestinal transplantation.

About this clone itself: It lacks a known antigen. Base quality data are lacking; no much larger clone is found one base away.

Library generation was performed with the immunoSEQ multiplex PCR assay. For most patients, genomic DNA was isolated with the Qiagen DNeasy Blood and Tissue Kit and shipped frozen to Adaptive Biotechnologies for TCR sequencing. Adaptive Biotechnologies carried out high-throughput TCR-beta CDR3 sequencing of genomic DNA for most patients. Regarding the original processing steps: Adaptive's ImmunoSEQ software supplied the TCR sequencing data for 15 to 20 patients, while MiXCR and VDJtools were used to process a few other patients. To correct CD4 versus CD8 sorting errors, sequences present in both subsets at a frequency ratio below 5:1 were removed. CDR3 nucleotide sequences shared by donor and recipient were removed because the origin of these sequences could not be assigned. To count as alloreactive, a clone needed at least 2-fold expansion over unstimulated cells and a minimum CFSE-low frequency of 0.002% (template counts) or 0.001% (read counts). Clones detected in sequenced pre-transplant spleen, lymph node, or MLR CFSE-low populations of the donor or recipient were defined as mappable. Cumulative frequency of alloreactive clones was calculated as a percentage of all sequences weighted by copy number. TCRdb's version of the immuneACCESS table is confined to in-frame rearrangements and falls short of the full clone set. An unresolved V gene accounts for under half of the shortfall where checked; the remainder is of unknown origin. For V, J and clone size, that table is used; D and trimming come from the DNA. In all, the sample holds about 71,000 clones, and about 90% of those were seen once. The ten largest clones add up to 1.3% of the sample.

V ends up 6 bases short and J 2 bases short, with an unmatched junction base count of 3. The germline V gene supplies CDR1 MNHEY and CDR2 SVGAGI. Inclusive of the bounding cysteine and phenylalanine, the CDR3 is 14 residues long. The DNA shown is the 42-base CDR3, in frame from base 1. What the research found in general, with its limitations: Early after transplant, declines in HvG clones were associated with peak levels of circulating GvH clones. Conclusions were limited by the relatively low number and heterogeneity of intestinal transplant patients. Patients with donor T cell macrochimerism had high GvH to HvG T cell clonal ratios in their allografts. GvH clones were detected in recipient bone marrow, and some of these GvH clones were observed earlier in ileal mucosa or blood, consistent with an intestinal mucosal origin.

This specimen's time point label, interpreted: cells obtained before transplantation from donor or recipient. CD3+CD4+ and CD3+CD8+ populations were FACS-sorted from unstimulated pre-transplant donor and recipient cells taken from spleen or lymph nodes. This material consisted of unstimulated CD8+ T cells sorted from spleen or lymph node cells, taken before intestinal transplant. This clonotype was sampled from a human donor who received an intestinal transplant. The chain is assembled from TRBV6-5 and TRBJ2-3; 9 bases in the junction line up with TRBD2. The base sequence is TGTGCCAGCAGCCTAGCGGGGCCCACAGATACGCAGTATTTT. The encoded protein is CASSLAGPTDTQYF.